This paragraph covers one T cell receptor beta chain sequence. Its antigen target is currently unknown. There are no base qualities to consult, and no much larger clone falls within one base. V lost 4 bases and J lost 10 bases; the stretch between them is 21 bases long. The CDR1 and CDR2 encoded by the germline V gene are SGDLS and YYNGEE. The CDR3 holds 16 amino acids from the cysteine to the phenylalanine. Left in the record is the CDR3 DNA by itself, 48 bases read in frame from the first base. The time point label on this specimen signifies: baseline before oral tofacitinib. Lesional scalp punch biopsies and peripheral blood were obtained from alopecia areata patients. After PBMCs were isolated by density centrifugation and stained for CD3, CD4 and CD8, a FACSAria was used to sort CD4+ and CD8+ T cells. The method behind the library was the immunoSEQ multiplex PCR assay. To provide template for TCR sequencing, every sample had RNA extracted and reverse transcribed into cDNA. First-strand cDNA was synthesized with SuperScript III using a 2:1 mix of oligo-dT and random hexamers. A synthetic immune receptor repertoire was used to gauge amplification bias, and whatever bias remained was removed computationally. The study's own analysis went as follows. After raw reads were preprocessed to remove errors, the CDR3 was defined following IMGT conventions as running from the conserved cysteine to phenylalanine. Clonality was calculated as 1 minus Shannon entropy normalized by log2 of the number of productive unique TCRs. Scalp TCRbeta sequences were cross-referenced with sorted blood CD4 and CD8 repertoires so that the CD4 or CD8 identity of scalp clones could be inferred. Here the immuneACCESS table is served through TCRdb, limited to in-frame sequences with V and J called. Missing clones are a known gap in these copies; in checked studies unresolved V genes cover under half, and the rest lacks a known reason. V, J and clone size were drawn from that table, and D and trimming were deduced from the DNA. The sample table contains around 250,000 clones; only one count was recorded for less than 80% of them. In total, the top ten clones hold approximately 1.2% of the sample.

These data belong to a study of CD8+ T cells in alopecia areata (dated by TCRdb to 2017 to 2018). Looking at the study overall: Treated patients were enrolled in an open-label pilot trial of oral tofacitinib, 5 to 10 mg twice daily, for moderate-to-severe alopecia areata. Tofacitinib was administered for 6 to 18 months, and 6 months of follow-up off drug were then conducted to assess delayed response and recurrence. High-throughput TCRbeta sequencing was used to examine T cell clonal expansion in alopecia areata in both the C3H/HeJ mouse model and human patients. Scalp tissue and sorted CD4+ and CD8+ peripheral blood T cells from patchy and totalis/universalis alopecia areata patients and from healthy controls were covered by human TCRbeta sequencing. Biopsies were taken from tofacitinib-treated patients at baseline and at 4 and 24 weeks of treatment, and a later scalp biopsy was taken in several of the tofacitinib-treated patients. Scalp clonality was compared among normal scalp (n=4), patchy alopecia areata scalp (n=8), and alopecia totalis/universalis scalp (n=8). RNA was obtained with the PAXgene miRNA kit for fixed scalp, the miRNeasy kit for PBMCs, and the RNeasy kit for mouse skin. Amplification of TCRbeta CDR3 regions was done by immunoSEQ multiplex PCR using 35 Vbeta forward primers and 13 Jbeta reverse primers. Study-level results and caveats: Scalp TCR repertoire analysis is complicated because resident alphabeta T cells in normal human skin are also sequenced, whereas mouse skin is dominated by gammadelta T cells. Lesional scalp, especially in alopecia totalis/universalis, showed higher clonality and more expanded CD8+ clones than normal scalp, suggesting antigenic drive. Shared TCR sequences between patients were less evident than in mice, which may be partly attributable to HLA diversity in the patient population.

In this chain, TRBV9 is recombined with TRBJ1-6, with no D gene named confidently. This receptor was taken from a human donor with alopecia areata. The sequences come from CD4+ T cells sorted from blood, collected at week 0. The nucleotides are TGTGCCAGCAGCTTGTCAGGTGCACCGACGCAGTCACCCCTCCACTTT. Translated, this gives CASSLSGAPTQSPLHF.